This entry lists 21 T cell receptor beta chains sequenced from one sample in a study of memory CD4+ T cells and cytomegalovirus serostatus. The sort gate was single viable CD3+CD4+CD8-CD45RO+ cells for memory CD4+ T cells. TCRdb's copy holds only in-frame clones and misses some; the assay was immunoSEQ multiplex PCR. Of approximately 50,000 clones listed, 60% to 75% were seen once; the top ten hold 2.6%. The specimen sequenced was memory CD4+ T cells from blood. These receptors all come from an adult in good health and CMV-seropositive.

CDR3 sequence reads: CASSLASGTQYF. The CDR3 DNA sequence: TGTGCCAGCAGCTTAGCCAGTGGGACCCAGTACTTC. The chain carries TRBV11-2 and TRBJ2-5; D unresolved. Germline V gene lookup returns CDR1 SGHAT and CDR2 FQNNGV. The CDR3 sequence is 12 residues long. Trimming cost V 1 base and J 7 bases, with 7 bases left between them.

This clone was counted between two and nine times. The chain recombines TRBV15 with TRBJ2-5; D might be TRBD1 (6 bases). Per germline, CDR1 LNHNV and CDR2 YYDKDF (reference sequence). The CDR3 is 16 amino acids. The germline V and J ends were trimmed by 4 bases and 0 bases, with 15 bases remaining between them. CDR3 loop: CATSTPGHQYQETQYF. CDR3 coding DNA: TGTGCCACCAGCACCCCGGGACACCAATACCAAGAGACCCAGTACTTC.

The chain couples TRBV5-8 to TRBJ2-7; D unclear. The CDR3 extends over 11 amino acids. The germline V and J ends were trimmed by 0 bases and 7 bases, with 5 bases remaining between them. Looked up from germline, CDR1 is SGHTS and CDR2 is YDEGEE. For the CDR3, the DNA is TGTGCCAGCAGCTTGGAGTCAGAGCAGTACTTC. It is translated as CASSLESEQYF.

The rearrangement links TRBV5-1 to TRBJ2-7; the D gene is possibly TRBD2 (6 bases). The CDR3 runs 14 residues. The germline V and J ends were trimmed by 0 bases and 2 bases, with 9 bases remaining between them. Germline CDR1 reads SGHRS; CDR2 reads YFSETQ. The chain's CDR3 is CASSLAAGPYEQYV. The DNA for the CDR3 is TGCGCCAGCAGCTTGGCCGCGGGGCCCTACGAGCAGTACGTC.

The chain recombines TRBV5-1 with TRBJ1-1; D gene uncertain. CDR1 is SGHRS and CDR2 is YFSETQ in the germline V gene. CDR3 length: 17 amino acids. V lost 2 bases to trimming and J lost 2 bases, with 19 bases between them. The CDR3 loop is CASSLGLLAIDNTEAFF. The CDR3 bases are TGCGCCAGCAGCTTAGGTCTCCTGGCAATAGATAACACTGAAGCTTTCTTT.

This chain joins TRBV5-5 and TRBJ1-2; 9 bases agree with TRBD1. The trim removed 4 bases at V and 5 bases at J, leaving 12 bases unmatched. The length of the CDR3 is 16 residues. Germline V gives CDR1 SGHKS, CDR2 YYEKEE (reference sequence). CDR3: CASSPNPDRGVYGYTF. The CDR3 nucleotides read TGTGCCAGCAGCCCCAACCCGGACAGGGGTGTTTATGGCTACACCTTC.

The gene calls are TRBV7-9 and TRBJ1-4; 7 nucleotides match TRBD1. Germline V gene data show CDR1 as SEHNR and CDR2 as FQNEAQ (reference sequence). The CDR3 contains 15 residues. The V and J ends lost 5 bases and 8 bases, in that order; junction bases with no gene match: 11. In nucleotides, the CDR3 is TGTGCCAGCAGCGCAGGTCGCGCAGGGGGGGAAAAACTGTTTTTT. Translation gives CASSAGRAGGEKLFF.

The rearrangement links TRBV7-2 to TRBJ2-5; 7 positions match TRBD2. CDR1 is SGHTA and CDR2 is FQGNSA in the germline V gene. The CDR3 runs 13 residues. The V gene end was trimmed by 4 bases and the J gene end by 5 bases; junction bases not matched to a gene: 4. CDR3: CASSSGGVETQYF. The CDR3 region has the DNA TGTGCCAGCAGCTCGGGGGGAGTGGAGACCCAGTACTTC.

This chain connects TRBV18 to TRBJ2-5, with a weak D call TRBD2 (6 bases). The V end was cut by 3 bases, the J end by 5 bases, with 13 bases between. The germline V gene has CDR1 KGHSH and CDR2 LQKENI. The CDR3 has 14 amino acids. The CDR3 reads CASSPDGGGETQYF. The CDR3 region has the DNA TGTGCCAGCTCACCCGACGGGGGAGGCGAGACCCAGTACTTC.

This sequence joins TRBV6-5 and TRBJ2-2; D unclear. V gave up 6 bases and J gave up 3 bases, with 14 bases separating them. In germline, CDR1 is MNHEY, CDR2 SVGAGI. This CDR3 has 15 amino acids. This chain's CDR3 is CASRSLGRDTGELFF. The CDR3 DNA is TGTGCCAGCAGGTCCCTCGGAAGGGACACCGGGGAGCTGTTTTTT.

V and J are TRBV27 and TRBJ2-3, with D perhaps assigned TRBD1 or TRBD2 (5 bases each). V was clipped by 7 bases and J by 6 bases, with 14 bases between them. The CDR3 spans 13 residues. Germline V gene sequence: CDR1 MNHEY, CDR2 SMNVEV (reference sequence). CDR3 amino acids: CASKGTSTDTQYF. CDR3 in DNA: TGTGCCAGCAAAGGGACCTCCACGGATACGCAGTATTTT.

The CDR3 DNA follows: TGTGCCAGCAGCTTAGCGGGGGGATACAATGAGCAGTTCTTC. This gives the protein CASSLAGGYNEQFF. The rearrangement uses TRBV11-3 and TRBJ2-1, with 7 bases that match TRBD2. Germline V gene lookup returns CDR1 SGHNT and CDR2 YENEEA. V shed 1 base, J shed 4 bases, and the junction held 1 base outside the gene matches. CDR3 size: 14 residues.

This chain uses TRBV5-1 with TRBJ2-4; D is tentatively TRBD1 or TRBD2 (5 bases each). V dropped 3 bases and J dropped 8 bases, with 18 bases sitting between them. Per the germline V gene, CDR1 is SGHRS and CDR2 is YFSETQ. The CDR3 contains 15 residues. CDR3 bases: TGCGCCAGCAGCTCCTCAGGGAGCCGAGAACACATTCAGTACTTC. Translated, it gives CASSSSGSREHIQYF.

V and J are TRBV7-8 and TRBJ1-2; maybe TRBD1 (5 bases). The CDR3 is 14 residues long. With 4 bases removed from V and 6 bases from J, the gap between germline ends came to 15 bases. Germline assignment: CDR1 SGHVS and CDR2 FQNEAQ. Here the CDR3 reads CASSSLAGRDGYTF. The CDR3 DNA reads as TGTGCCAGCAGCTCCCTTGCGGGACGGGATGGCTACACCTTC.

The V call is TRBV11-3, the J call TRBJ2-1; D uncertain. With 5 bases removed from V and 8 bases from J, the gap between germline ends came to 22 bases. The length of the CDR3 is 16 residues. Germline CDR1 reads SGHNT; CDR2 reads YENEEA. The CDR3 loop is CASSIRLPGSLHEQFF. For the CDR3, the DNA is TGTGCCAGCAGCATCAGACTGCCGGGCTCTCTCCATGAGCAGTTCTTC. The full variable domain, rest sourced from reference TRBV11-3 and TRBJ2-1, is EAGVVQSPRYKIIEKKQPVAFWCNPISGHNTLYWYLQNLGQGPELLIRYENEEAVDDSQLPKDRFSAERLKGVDSTLKIQPAELGDSAVYLCASSIRLPGSLHEQFFGPGTRLTVL.

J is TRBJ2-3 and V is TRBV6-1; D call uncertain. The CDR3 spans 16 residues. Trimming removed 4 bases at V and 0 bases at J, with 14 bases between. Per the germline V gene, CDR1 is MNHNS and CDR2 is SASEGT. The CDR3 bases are TGTGCCAGCAGTGCCGCCTCCCGACCTAGCACAGATACGCAGTATTTT. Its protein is CASSAASRPSTDTQYF.

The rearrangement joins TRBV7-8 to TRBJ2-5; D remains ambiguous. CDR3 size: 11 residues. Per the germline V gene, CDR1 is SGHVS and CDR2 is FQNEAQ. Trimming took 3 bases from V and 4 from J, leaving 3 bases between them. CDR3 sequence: CASSFAETQYF. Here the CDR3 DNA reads TGTGCCAGCAGCTTCGCAGAGACCCAGTACTTC.

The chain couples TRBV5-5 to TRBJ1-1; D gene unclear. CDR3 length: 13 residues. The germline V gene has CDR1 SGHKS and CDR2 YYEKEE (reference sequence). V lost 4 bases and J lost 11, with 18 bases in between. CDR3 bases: TGTGCCAGCAGCCATCCCAGCCCTTTGCGTGCTTTCTTT. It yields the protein CASSHPSPLRAFF.

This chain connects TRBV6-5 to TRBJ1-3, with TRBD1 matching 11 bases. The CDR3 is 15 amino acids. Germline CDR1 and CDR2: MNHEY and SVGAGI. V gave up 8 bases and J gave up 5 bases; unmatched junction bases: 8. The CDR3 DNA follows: TGTGCCAGCCCCCCGGACAGGGGGCGTCGAAACACCATATATTTT. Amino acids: CASPPDRGRRNTIYF.

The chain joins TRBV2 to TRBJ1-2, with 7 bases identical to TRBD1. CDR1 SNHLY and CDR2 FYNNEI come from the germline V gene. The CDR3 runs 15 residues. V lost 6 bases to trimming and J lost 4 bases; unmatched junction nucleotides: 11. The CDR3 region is CASRDWGQTFYGYTF. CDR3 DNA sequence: TGTGCCAGCAGGGACTGGGGACAGACGTTCTATGGCTACACCTTC.

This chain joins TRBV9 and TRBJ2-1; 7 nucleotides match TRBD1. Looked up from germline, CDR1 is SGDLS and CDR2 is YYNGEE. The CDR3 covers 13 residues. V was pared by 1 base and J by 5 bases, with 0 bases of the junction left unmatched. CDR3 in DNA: TGTGCCAGCAGCGTACAGGGGGACAATGAGCAGTTCTTC. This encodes CASSVQGDNEQFF.